This TCR beta chain came from a study of shared clonotypes between healthy human individuals. Study-wide background: The study enrolled a couple of women and three men aged 18 to 49.

The study drew its donors from healthy HIV-negative adults without recent acute infections or vaccinations. Within Nashville, Tennessee resided all donors, each a Caucasian adult. This clone was observed a handful of times. Germline loops: CDR1 GTSNPN, CDR2 SVGIG (reference sequence). The V segment lost 6 bases and the J segment 2 bases; nucleotides outside the gene matches: 10. The CDR3 extends over 16 amino acids. In the original analysis: Filtering was not the same, since immunoSEQ gave junction-only sequences without quality scores. TCRdb's copy holds only in-frame clones and misses some; the assay was immunoSEQ multiplex PCR. The V and J calls and clone size are taken from that table; D and trimming were inferred from the DNA. Of some 490,000 clones listed, approximately 84% are singletons.

The TCR sequence derives from a woman aged 40 to 50 in good health. Some clones in this sample may be carry-over from other donors' samples. The sequenced sample was PBMCs. The rearrangement uses TRBV30 and TRBJ1-5; 10 nucleotides line up with TRBD1. CDR3 in amino acids: CACDRGRVMGNQPQHF. The CDR3 DNA reads TGTGCCTGTGACAGGGGGCGAGTTATGGGCAATCAGCCCCAGCATTTT.